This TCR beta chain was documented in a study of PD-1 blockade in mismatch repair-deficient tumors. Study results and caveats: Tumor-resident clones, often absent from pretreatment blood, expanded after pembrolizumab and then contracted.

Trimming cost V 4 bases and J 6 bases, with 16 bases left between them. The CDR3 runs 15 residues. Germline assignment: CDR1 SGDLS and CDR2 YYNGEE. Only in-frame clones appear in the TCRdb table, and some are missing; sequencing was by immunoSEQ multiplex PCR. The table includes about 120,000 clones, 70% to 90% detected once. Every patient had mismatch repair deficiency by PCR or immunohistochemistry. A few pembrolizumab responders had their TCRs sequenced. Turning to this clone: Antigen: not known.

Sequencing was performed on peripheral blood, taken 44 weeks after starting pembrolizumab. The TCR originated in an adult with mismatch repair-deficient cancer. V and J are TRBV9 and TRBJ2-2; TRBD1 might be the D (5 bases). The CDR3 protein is CASSNPGSFPGELFF. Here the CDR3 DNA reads TGTGCCAGCAGCAACCCAGGGTCTTTCCCCGGGGAGCTGTTTTTT.